This T cell receptor beta chain appears in the sequencing data of a study of blood T cell repertoires in COVID-19. Study-wide background: Material from acute and convalescent COVID-19 was sourced from the United States, Italy and Spain. From T cells, B-cell-depleted T cells, or PBMCs came the material, which was cDNA or gDNA.

In the source study's methods: Reference gene primer amplification gave nucleated cell count estimates. Sequencing was performed with immunoSEQ multiplex PCR; in TCRdb, only in-frame clones are kept and a portion is missing. V, J and clone size were drawn from that table, and D and trimming were deduced from the DNA. The profile shows about 70,000 clones, roughly four fifths of them singletons. V was clipped by 6 bases and J by 6 bases; unmatched bases: 9. Germline CDR1 is SGHTA and CDR2 is FQGNSA. The CDR3 has 15 residues. The chain joins TRBV7-2 to TRBJ2-2, with 8 bases identical to TRBD1. The sequence was obtained from a woman at least 80 years old with active or convalescent COVID-19. Sample: peripheral blood. CDR3 bases: TGTGCCAGCAGGCCGCCGGGACAGGACGCCGGGGAGCTGTTTTTT. This codes for CASRPPGQDAGELFF.